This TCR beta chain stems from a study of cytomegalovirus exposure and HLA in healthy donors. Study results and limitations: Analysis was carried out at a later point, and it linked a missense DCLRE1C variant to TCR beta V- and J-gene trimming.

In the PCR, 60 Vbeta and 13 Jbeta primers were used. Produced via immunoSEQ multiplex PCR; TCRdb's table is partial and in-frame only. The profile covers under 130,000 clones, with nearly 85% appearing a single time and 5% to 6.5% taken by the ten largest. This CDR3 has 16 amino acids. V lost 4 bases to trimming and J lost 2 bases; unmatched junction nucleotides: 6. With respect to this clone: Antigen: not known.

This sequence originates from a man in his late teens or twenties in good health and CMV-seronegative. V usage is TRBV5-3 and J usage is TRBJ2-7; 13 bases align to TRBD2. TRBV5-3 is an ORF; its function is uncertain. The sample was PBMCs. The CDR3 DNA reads TGTGCCAGAAGCCCCGGGACTAGCGGGAAGACCTACGAGCAGTACTTC. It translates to CARSPGTSGKTYEQYF.